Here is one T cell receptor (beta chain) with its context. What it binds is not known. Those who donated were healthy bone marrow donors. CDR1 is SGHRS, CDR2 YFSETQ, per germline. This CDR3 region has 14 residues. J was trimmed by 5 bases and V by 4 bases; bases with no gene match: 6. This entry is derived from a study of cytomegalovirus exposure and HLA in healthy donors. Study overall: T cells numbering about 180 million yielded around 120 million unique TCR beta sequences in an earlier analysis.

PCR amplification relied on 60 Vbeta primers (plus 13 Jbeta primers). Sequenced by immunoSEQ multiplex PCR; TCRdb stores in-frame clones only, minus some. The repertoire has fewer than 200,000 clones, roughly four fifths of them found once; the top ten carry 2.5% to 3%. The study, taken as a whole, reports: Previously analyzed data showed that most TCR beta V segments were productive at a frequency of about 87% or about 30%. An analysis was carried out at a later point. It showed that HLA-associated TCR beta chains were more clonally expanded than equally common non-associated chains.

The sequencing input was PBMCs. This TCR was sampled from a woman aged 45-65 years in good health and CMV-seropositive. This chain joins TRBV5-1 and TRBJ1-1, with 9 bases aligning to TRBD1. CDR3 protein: CASSQGQGKTEAFF. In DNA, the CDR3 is TGCGCCAGCAGCCAGGGACAGGGTAAGACTGAAGCTTTCTTT.